The T cell receptor beta chain described here comes from a study of blood T cells in healthy people across ages. This CDR3 contains 13 residues. Germline values: CDR1 ENHRY, CDR2 SYGVKD. V was pared by 4 bases and J by 1 base, with 7 bases between. Peripheral blood, roughly 9.1 milliliters per donor, was collected. This clonotype was picked up a small number of times. Then a second PCR, running about 6 to 12 cycles, was carried out with a sample-barcoded 5' primer and a J-beta primer mix. One entry per CDR3 protein results from TCRdb running MiXCR on the 5' RACE reads. Seen here are around 1.5 million distinct CDR3 sequences, about 31% observed once, and the top ten hold roughly 10%.

The chain is built from TRBV10-3 and TRBJ1-1; no clear D gene. The sequence was collected from a woman under 40 in good health. Sample: blood. In nucleotides, the CDR3 is TGTGCCATCAGTGGCCAACAGAACACTGAAGCTTTCTTT. It translates to CAISGQQNTEAFF.